These T cell receptor beta chains were read from a single sample in a study of control samples from healthy donors and cancer patients. The protocol was immunoSEQ multiplex PCR, while the TCRdb copy is restricted to in-frame clones and leaves out a portion. The sample contains over 200,000 clones, around 79% of which appear only once. The sample comprised PBMCs. These receptor sequences come from a woman between 55 and 75 years old with lung cancer. Both conserved end residues are part of each CDR3. A D gene is named only where the DNA matches it firmly. Some rows mark clone size as missing; the rest say once, few, many or name a class of expanded clone.

D	length	size	V	J	DNA	CDR3
NA	15	many	TRBV24-1	TRBJ1-5	TGTGCCACCAGTGATCTATCAGGGGACAATCAGCCCCAGCATTTT	CATSDLSGDNQPQHF
NA	12	NA	TRBV28	TRBJ1-1	TGTGCCAGCAGTTCCCCGTTCACTGAAGCTTTCTTT	CASSSPFTEAFF
NA	15	NA	TRBV5-1	TRBJ2-1	TGCGCCAGCAGCTTGGAGGGGACATCCTACAATGAGCAGTTCTTC	CASSLEGTSYNEQFF
NA	13	NA	TRBV5-4	TRBJ2-1	TGTGCCAGCAGCCCCGGTTGGGGCGATGAGCAGTTCTTC	CASSPGWGDEQFF
NA	14	few	TRBV7-3	TRBJ2-5	TGTGCCAGCAGCCCCCAAGGGACCCAAGAGACCCAGTACTTC	CASSPQGTQETQYF
TRBD1	16	NA	TRBV7-9	TRBJ1-6	TGTGCCAGCAGCTCGGACCCGGGACAGGGAAGTTCACCCCTCCACTTT	CASSSDPGQGSSPLHF
TRBD1	13	NA	TRBV3-1/TRBV3-2	TRBJ2-7	TGTGCCAGCAGCCTATGGGACAGGGACGAGCAGTACTTC	CASSLWDRDEQYF
NA	15	few	TRBV18	TRBJ1-6	TGTGCCAGCTCACCCAACAGGCCTGAGAATTCACCCCTCCACTTT	CASSPNRPENSPLHF
NA	14	few	TRBV7-3	TRBJ2-3	TGTGCCAGCAGCGCCCAGTCGGGAGCAGATACGCAGTATTTT	CASSAQSGADTQYF
NA	15	NA	TRBV4-1	TRBJ2-6	TGCGCCAGCAGTCTGACAGACTCTGGGGCCAACGTCCTGACTTTC	CASSLTDSGANVLTF
TRBD1	16	few	TRBV6-5	TRBJ1-2	TGTGCCAGCAGTTACGTAAACCCGGGGACAGGGAATGGCTACACCTTC	CASSYVNPGTGNGYTF
NA	14	NA	TRBV9	TRBJ1-5	TGTGCCAGCAGCGTAGGACAGAGCAATCAGCCCCAGCATTTT	CASSVGQSNQPQHF
NA	14	NA	TRBV6-4	TRBJ1-1	TGTGCCAGCAGTGCGGCAGAATTGAACACTGAAGCTTTCTTT	CASSAAELNTEAFF
NA	12	NA	TRBV24-1	TRBJ1-5	TGTGCCACCAGTGGCCAGGGGCAGGTCCAGCATTTT	CATSGQGQVQHF
NA	16	few	TRBV5-6	TRBJ1-6	TGTGCCAGCAGCCGCGGGTTGACAGAATATAATTCACCCCTCCACTTT	CASSRGLTEYNSPLHF
NA	14	NA	TRBV27	TRBJ2-7	TGTGCCAGCAGCCACAGGGATTTATCGGGTGAGCAGTACTTC	CASSHRDLSGEQYF
TRBD2	15	NA	TRBV5-1	TRBJ2-5	TGCGCCAGCAGTCCTCTAGCGGGAGCTCAAGAGACCCAGTACTTC	CASSPLAGAQETQYF
TRBD2	14	NA	TRBV7-9	TRBJ2-5	TGTGCCAGCAGCTCGGGACTAGCGGGGCGGACCCAGTACTTC	CASSSGLAGRTQYF
TRBD1	15	once	TRBV19	TRBJ2-5	TGTGCCAGTAGTATAACTACAGGGGTGAGCGAGACCCAGTACTTC	CASSITTGVSETQYF
NA	12	NA	TRBV19	TRBJ1-3	TGTGTCGGAGTGGGGCCTGGAAACACCATATATTTT	CVGVGPGNTIYF